A selection of T cell receptor beta chains follows, all from one sample in a study of identical twins. TCRdb processed the 5' RACE reads anew with MiXCR; each CDR3 protein has one entry. The sample comprises hundreds of thousands of distinct CDR3 sequences, over 15% of which are singletons, and about an eighth rests with the top ten. Another study also made use of these data, one on T cells expressing NK-cell markers.

Material: PBMCs. These receptors all stem from a woman aged 18-29 years in good health. The CDR3 runs from the conserved cysteine through the conserved F or W. The D gene is left open where the match is weak. Clone size is not always given. Where it is, it says once, few, many or a class for expanded clones.

.,TRBV30,.,TRBJ1-1,TGTGCCTGGAGTAGGGGGGCGTGGGAGTACACTGAAGCTTTCTTT,CAWSRGAWEYTEAFF
.,TRBV20-1,TRBD2,TRBJ2-3,TGCAGTGCTAGACGCCCAGCGGGAGAGGTAGATACGCAGTATTTT,CSARRPAGEVDTQYF
.,TRBV20-1,.,TRBJ2-1,TGCAGTGCTAGAGATCTTGAGACTAGGGGCTACAATGAGCAGTTCTTC,CSARDLETRGYNEQFF
.,TRBV29-1,TRBD2,TRBJ2-1,TGCAGCGTTGAGGGTGGACGGGAGGGTGAGCAGTTCTTC,CSVEGGREGEQFF
.,TRBV7-9,.,TRBJ2-1,TGTGCCAGCAGCTTTTGGGGTCAGGCGACAAATGAGCAGTTCTTC,CASSFWGQATNEQFF
.,TRBV10-2,.,TRBJ2-5,TGCGCCAGCAGTCATGGCTACCCCCAAGAGACCCAGTACTTC,CASSHGYPQETQYF
few,TRBV12-3/TRBV12-4,.,TRBJ2-5,TGTGCCAGCAGGAGGGCTCAGGAGACCCAGTACTTC,CASRRAQETQYF
many,TRBV6-1,.,TRBJ1-6,TGTGCCAGCAGTCCCCGGTCCTCCTATAATTCACCCCTCCACTTT,CASSPRSSYNSPLHF
.,TRBV5-1,TRBD1,TRBJ2-7,TGCGCCAGCAGCTGGACAGGGGGCGCCGAGCAGTACTTC,CASSWTGGAEQYF
few,TRBV12-3/TRBV12-4,TRBD2,TRBJ2-1,TGTGCCAGCAGTTTAGGAACTAGCGAGGCCGACGAGCAGTTCTTC,CASSLGTSEADEQFF
few,TRBV5-1,.,TRBJ2-1,TGCGCCAGCAGCTTGATCGGGGGACAGTTCAATGAGCAGTTCTTC,CASSLIGGQFNEQFF
few,TRBV7-9,.,TRBJ2-7,TGTGCCAGCAGCCGGGGCCCTGAAGAGCAGTACTTC,CASSRGPEEQYF
many,TRBV5-1,TRBD2,TRBJ2-7,TGCGCCAGCAGCTTGGGCCGGGGACTAGCGGGCTACGAGCAGTACTTC,CASSLGRGLAGYEQYF
.,TRBV29-1,.,TRBJ1-3,TGCAGCGTTGGGTTCACTGGAAACACCATATATTTT,CSVGFTGNTIYF
.,TRBV20-1,.,TRBJ1-4,TGCAGTGCTAGAGCCCAGGGAGGTGAAAAACTGTTTTTT,CSARAQGGEKLFF
many,TRBV5-1,.,TRBJ1-4,TGCGCCAGCAGCTTGGAACAGGGTGATGAAAAACTGTTTTTT,CASSLEQGDEKLFF
once,TRBV6-1,.,TRBJ1-2,TGTGCCAGCAGTGAAACCGGGGGGGACCCCCGCGGCTACACCTTC,CASSETGGDPRGYTF
few,TRBV5-1,.,TRBJ1-3,TGCGCCAGCAGCTTCGGGACCCCGGGCAGGAACACCATATATTTT,CASSFGTPGRNTIYF
.,TRBV20-1,TRBD1,TRBJ2-3,TGCAGTGCCCACGGAAGGGACAGGGGGCAGTATTTT,CSAHGRDRGQYF
few,TRBV5-6,.,TRBJ1-3,TGTGCCAGCAGTTTTCGGGACCGAGGAAACACCATATATTTT,CASSFRDRGNTIYF
.,TRBV5-1,.,TRBJ2-2,TGCGCCAGCAGCTTGAGCAGGAACACCGGGGAGCTGTTTTTT,CASSLSRNTGELFF